The 27 T cell receptor beta chains below come from one sample, sequenced in a study of blood T cell repertoires in COVID-19 (dated by TCRdb to the early 2020s). Libraries were prepared through the immunoSEQ multiplex PCR assay. This immuneACCESS table, as held by TCRdb, lists in-frame sequences with V and J called but not all clones. Of the missing ones, under half trace to an unresolved V gene in checked studies; the others have no known cause. The sample records about 310,000 clones, roughly nine tenths of which are singletons. The ten largest clonotypes hold over 8.5% of the sample. Sequenced sample: PBMCs or T cells enriched from blood (not recorded which). All receptors derive from a woman younger than 45 who had recovered from COVID-19.

V usage is TRBV6-5 and J usage is TRBJ2-7; 9 bases match TRBD1. CDR3 length: 16 amino acids. Germline V gene data show CDR1 as MNHEY and CDR2 as SVGAGI. V was clipped by 2 bases and J by 6 bases; unmatched bases: 11. CDR3 nucleotide sequence: TGTGCCAGCAGTTACCCAAAGGGACAGGGTTGCAGCGAGCAGTACTTC. Its protein is CASSYPKGQGCSEQYF.

The chain couples TRBV5-6 to TRBJ1-4; the match to TRBD1 covers 7 bases. With 4 bases clipped from V and 7 bases from J, the junction kept 7 bases outside the gene matches. The CDR3 totals 14 residues. The germline gives CDR1 SGHDT, CDR2 YYEEEE. CDR3 sequence (DNA): TGTGCCAGCAGCCTCCGGGACAGCGCTGAAAAACTGTTTTTT. This sequence encodes CASSLRDSAEKLFF.

This chain uses TRBV18 with TRBJ2-1; 10 bases fit TRBD2. Germline CDR1 and CDR2: KGHSH and LQKENI. The CDR3 has 16 residues. Unmatched junction bases numbered 8, after V lost 2 bases and J lost 7 bases. CDR3 sequence (DNA): TGTGCCAGCTCACCAGTCGGTCTAGCGGGAGAGAATGAGCAGTTCTTC. As protein: CASSPVGLAGENEQFF.

The rearrangement uses TRBV10-3 and TRBJ2-1; 7 bases fit TRBD1. The CDR3 consists of 16 residues. V gave up 2 bases and J gave up 3 bases; unmatched junction bases: 7. CDR1 is ENHRY, CDR2 SYGVKD, per germline. The CDR3: CAISEQGTDNYNEQFF. The CDR3 coding sequence is TGTGCCATCAGTGAGCAGGGGACAGATAACTACAATGAGCAGTTCTTC.

V is TRBV6-5 and J is TRBJ1-6; maybe TRBD1 (5 bases). Germline-derived CDR1 and CDR2 are MNHEY and SVGAGI. The CDR3 consists of 12 residues. V was cut by 11 bases and J by 6 bases, with 11 bases left in between. Here the CDR3 reads CAVKRGNSPLHF. The CDR3 nucleotides are TGTGCCGTTAAAAGGGGTAATTCACCCCTCCACTTT.

V usage is TRBV27 and J usage is TRBJ2-7, with 9 bases that match TRBD1. The CDR3 is 13 residues long. J was trimmed by 3 bases and V by 6 bases; bases with no gene match: 3. CDR1 is MNHEY, CDR2 SMNVEV, per germline (reference sequence). CDR3 loop: CASRRTGDYEQYF. The CDR3 DNA reads as TGTGCCAGCAGAAGGACAGGGGACTACGAGCAGTACTTC.

This chain links TRBV7-2 with TRBJ2-2, with TRBD1 matching over 7 bases. The V gene end was trimmed by 5 bases and the J gene end by 3 bases; junction bases not matched to a gene: 3. CDR1 and CDR2 (germline): SGHTA, FQGNSA. This CDR3 has 14 residues. CDR3 DNA sequence: TGTGCCAGCAGCCGGGACAGCTACACCGGGGAGCTGTTTTTT. Encoded protein: CASSRDSYTGELFF. Complete variable domain (other parts from reference TRBV7-2 and TRBJ2-2): GAGVSQSPSNKVTEKGKDVELRCDPISGHTALYWYRQSLGQGLEFLIYFQGNSAPDKSGLPSDRFSAERTGGSVSTLTIQRTQQEDSAVYLCASSRDSYTGELFFGEGSRLTVL.

This sequence joins TRBV18 and TRBJ2-5; a possible D gene is TRBD1 (6 bases). Trimming removed 4 bases at V and 3 bases at J, with 12 bases between. Germline V gene sequence: CDR1 KGHSH, CDR2 LQKENI. This CDR3 is 14 amino acids long. As DNA, the CDR3 is TGTGCCAGCTCACAACAGGGTAGAGAAGAGACCCAGTACTTC. Translation gives CASSQQGREETQYF.

The chain joins TRBV27 to TRBJ2-2, with 9 bases identical to TRBD2. The V gene's germline CDR1 is MNHEY and CDR2 SMNVEV (reference sequence). The V segment lost 5 bases and the J segment 5 bases; nucleotides outside the gene matches: 9. The CDR3 is 16 residues long. CDR3 protein: CASSPTGLAPTGELFF. In DNA, the CDR3 is TGTGCCAGCAGTCCAACCGGACTAGCGCCAACCGGGGAGCTGTTTTTT.

The chain carries TRBV3-1 (or the pseudogene TRBV3-2) and TRBJ2-3; 10 nucleotides agree with TRBD2. CDR3 length equals 16 residues. Germline CDR1 LGHDT, CDR2 YNNKEL (reference sequence). V lost 2 bases to trimming and J lost 5 bases; unmatched junction nucleotides: 7. The CDR3 DNA sequence: TGTGCCAGCAGCCAATTTACTAGCGGGATGGGAGATACGCAGTATTTT. Its protein is CASSQFTSGMGDTQYF.

The gene calls are TRBV4-3 and TRBJ1-1, with a possible D match to TRBD1 (5 bases). CDR3 length: 14 amino acids. Germline assignment: CDR1 LGHNA and CDR2 YSLEER. Trimming cost V 4 bases and J 0 bases, with 9 bases left between them. The CDR3 DNA is TGCGCCAGCAGCCTGGACAATTTGAACACTGAAGCTTTCTTT. As protein: CASSLDNLNTEAFF.

This clone appeared a few times. The chain recombines TRBV7-2 with TRBJ2-3; D is unclear. Trimming removed 3 bases from V and 2 bases from J, with 15 bases in between. The CDR3 runs to 16 residues. The germline gives CDR1 SGHTA, CDR2 FQGNSA. CDR3 sequence reads: CASSLELGGNTDTQYF. As DNA, the CDR3 is TGTGCCAGCAGCTTGGAGCTTGGCGGTAACACAGATACGCAGTATTTT.

Remarks on this clone: Other nucleotide sequences from this sample produce the same CDR3. The chain uses TRBV2 and TRBJ1-1; a possible D gene is TRBD1 (5 bases). Trimming shortened V by 4 bases and J by 4 bases, and 10 bases separated the two germline ends. The germline V gene has CDR1 SNHLY and CDR2 FYNNEI. This CDR3 has 13 amino acids. The CDR3 loop is CASSGQGGTEAFF. Written as DNA, the CDR3 is TGTGCCAGCAGTGGCCAGGGTGGCACTGAAGCTTTCTTT. The full variable domain, in which reference TRBV2 and TRBJ1-1 provide the parts outside the CDR3, is EPEVTQTPSHQVTQMGQEVILRCVPISNHLYFYWYRQILGQKVEFLVSFYNNEISEKSEIFDDQFSVERPDGSNFTLKIRSTKLEDSAMYFCASSGQGGTEAFFGQGTRLTVV.

CDR3 region: CASSLQGFQETQYF. CDR3 coding DNA: TGTGCCAGCAGCTTACAGGGATTCCAAGAGACCCAGTACTTC. This chain joins TRBV7-2 and TRBJ2-5, with D possibly matching TRBD1 (5 bases). Germline lookup yields CDR1 SGHTA and CDR2 FQGNSA. V was shortened by 2 bases and J by 1 base, with 8 bases between the two germline ends. This CDR3 is 14 amino acids long.

This clone appeared a few times. This chain links TRBV7-9 with TRBJ1-1, with D perhaps matching TRBD1 (6 bases). Germline CDR1 and CDR2: SEHNR and FQNEAQ (reference sequence). V shed 6 bases and J shed 6 bases, with 14 bases lying between them. This CDR3 region has 13 residues. The CDR3 DNA follows: TGTGCCAGCAGAAAACAGGGAGTGGCTGAAGCTTTCTTT. It encodes CASRKQGVAEAFF.

This clone was seen just once. The chain recombines TRBV15 with TRBJ2-1, with a weak D call TRBD2 (5 bases). Germline V gives CDR1 LNHNV, CDR2 YYDKDF (reference sequence). This CDR3 contains 18 residues. The germline V and J ends were trimmed by 4 bases and 7 bases, with 26 bases remaining between them. CDR3 loop: CATSKERGGIAIVNEQFF. CDR3 nucleotides: TGTGCCACCAGCAAAGAGCGTGGTGGCATAGCGATCGTGAATGAGCAGTTCTTC. The full variable domain, its missing parts supplied by reference TRBV15 and TRBJ2-1, is DAMVIQNPRYQVTQFGKPVTLSCSQTLNHNVMYWYQQKSSQAPKLLFHYYDKDFNNEADTPDNFQSRRPNTSFCFLDIRSPGLGDTAMYLCATSKERGGIAIVNEQFFGPGTRLTVL.

The V call is TRBV5-1, the J call TRBJ2-2, with a tentative D call TRBD2 (6 bases). From germline, CDR1 is SGHRS and CDR2 YFSETQ. V lost 4 bases to trimming and J lost 7 bases, with 11 bases between them. The length of the CDR3 is 13 residues. As DNA, the CDR3 is TGCGCCAGCAGCACGGGGGAGATCGGGGAGCTGTTTTTT. It codes for CASSTGEIGELFF.

This clone was counted a single time. The J gene is TRBJ2-7, the V gene TRBV12-3 or TRBV12-4; D is perhaps TRBD2 (6 bases). The CDR3 is 13 residues long. The V end lost 6 bases, the J end lost 3 bases, and 12 bases lay between the germline ends. CDR3 DNA sequence: TGTGCCAGCAGACGGGACTTCAACTACGAGCAGTACTTC. It is translated as CASRRDFNYEQYF.

This clone was detected once. V and J are TRBV7-6 and TRBJ2-7; 9 bases match TRBD1. The germline CDR1 and CDR2 sequences are SGHVS and FNYEAQ. CDR3 size: 16 residues. Trimming removed 2 bases from V and 5 bases from J; junction bases left unmatched: 10. CDR3 DNA: TGTGCCAGCAGCTTATTCCAAGGACAGGGGCGTAACGAGCAGTACTTC. Amino acid sequence: CASSLFQGQGRNEQYF.

The rearrangement links TRBV7-9 to TRBJ1-2; D gene unclear. The CDR3 consists of 13 residues. The germline V and J ends were trimmed by 3 bases and 4 bases, with 9 bases remaining between them. The V gene's germline CDR1 is SEHNR and CDR2 FQNEAQ (reference sequence). The chain's CDR3 is CASSLEPFYGYTF. CDR3 DNA: TGTGCCAGCAGCTTGGAGCCTTTCTATGGCTACACCTTC.

The chain's CDR3 is CASSQDMGGELDEQFF. The CDR3 nucleotides are TGTGCCAGCAGCCAAGATATGGGGGGAGAGCTCGATGAGCAGTTCTTC. The gene calls are TRBV4-2 and TRBJ2-1; D perhaps matches TRBD2 (6 bases). The ends were cut back, 0 bases at V and 8 bases at J, with 17 bases in the middle. Germline loops: CDR1 LGHNA, CDR2 YNFKEQ. This CDR3 has 16 residues.

The chain has TRBV4-1 and TRBJ1-5, with TRBD1 as a possible D gene (5 bases). This CDR3 spans 17 amino acids. CDR1 and CDR2 (germline): MGHRA, YSYEKL. Trimming took 0 bases from V and 5 from J, leaving 17 bases between them. The CDR3 loop reads CASSQDEGLMLDQPQHF. The DNA for the CDR3 is TGCGCCAGCAGCCAAGATGAGGGACTAATGCTTGATCAGCCCCAGCATTTT.

This clone was detected only a few times. The chain is built from TRBV10-3 and TRBJ1-2; 12 bases are shared with TRBD1. V gave up 10 bases and J gave up 4 bases; unmatched junction bases: 10. Germline V gene lookup returns CDR1 ENHRY and CDR2 SYGVKD. The CDR3 runs to 15 residues. The CDR3 DNA reads as TGTGCCACCTCCGGGACAGGGGGCGAACCCTATGGCTACACCTTC. Its protein product is CATSGTGGEPYGYTF.

This chain connects TRBV4-1 to TRBJ2-7; TRBD1 is a possible D gene (6 bases). The last part of the DNA fits TRBJ2-1 better; the J call may be wrong. There are 15 residues in the CDR3. Germline V CDR1 and CDR2: MGHRA, YSYEKL. CDR3 in DNA: TGCGCCAGCAGCCAAGCAGGGGTTTTCTACAATGAGCAGTTCTTC. It specifies CASSQAGVFYNEQFF.

The chain combines TRBV9 with TRBJ2-5, with 9 bases fitting TRBD1. CDR3 length: 15 amino acids. The junction had 7 bases not matched to a gene; V was cut back by 3 bases and J by 4 bases. From germline, CDR1 is SGDLS and CDR2 YYNGEE. CDR3 nucleotides: TGTGCCAGCAGCGCACTACAGGGGGCGGGAGAGACCCAGTACTTC. It is translated as CASSALQGAGETQYF.

The gene calls are TRBV14 and TRBJ1-1, with D unclear. Germline assignment: CDR1 SGHDN and CDR2 FVKESK. V lost 2 bases to trimming and J lost 2 bases, with 15 bases between them. The CDR3 length is 16 residues. The CDR3 reads CASSQFQVELNTEAFF. The DNA of the CDR3 is TGTGCCAGCAGCCAATTTCAGGTCGAATTAAACACTGAAGCTTTCTTT.

Worth noting for this clone: Different DNA sequences within this sample yield the same CDR3. This sequence joins TRBV18 and TRBJ2-1; 8 bases are shared with TRBD2. The CDR3 is 15 residues long. Unmatched junction bases numbered 3, after V lost 3 bases and J lost 2 bases. Germline CDR1 is KGHSH and CDR2 is LQKENI. As DNA, the CDR3 is TGTGCCAGCTCACCTACTAGCGGCCCCTACAATGAGCAGTTCTTC. This sequence encodes CASSPTSGPYNEQFF.